A single T cell receptor (beta chain) is shown here with its context. What this receptor recognizes is not known. There are no base qualities to consult, and no much larger clone falls within one base. Inclusive of the bounding cysteine and phenylalanine, the CDR3 is 15 residues long. Solely the CDR3 DNA is kept, with 45 bases framed from the first base. In the germline V gene (reference sequence), CDR1 corresponds to SEHNR and CDR2 to FQNEAQ. Trimming costs V 5 bases and J 0 bases, and their ends lie 11 bases apart. TCRbeta CDR3 regions were amplified from genomic DNA using the immunoSEQ Assay, a bias-controlled multiplex PCR. The authors processed their data as follows. Nucleated cell counts per sample were estimated from amplification of reference gene primers within the assay. To quantify the absolute abundance of each unique TCRbeta CDR3 rearrangement, sequence reads were collapsed and filtered. For each sample, productive Simpson clonality was calculated as the square root of Simpson's diversity index over productive rearrangements. TCRdb re-hosts the immuneACCESS table, in-frame sequences only. Its copies lack some clones; in the studies checked, an unresolved V gene accounts for under half of them, and the cause for the rest is not known. Clone size and V and J calls were adopted from that table, with D and trimming inferred from the DNA. A total of hundreds of thousands of clones appear in this sample, around 88% of them only once. The top ten clones comprise around 12% of the sample.

These data are taken from a study of blood T cell repertoires in COVID-19 (dated by TCRdb to 2020 to 2021). Study-wide context: Collaborator samples came from the United States, Italy and Spain and covered acute and convalescent phases of COVID-19. The material from the prospective study consisted of cDNA or gDNA derived from T cells, B-cell-depleted T cells, or PBMCs. The dataset comprised deeply sampled blood TCRbeta repertoires from subjects exposed to, actively infected with, or recovered from COVID-19. The repertoires were released in a freely available public database intended as a resource for research on the immune response to SARS-CoV-2. Samples came from the ongoing ImmuneRACE study (first 160 participants) plus 1,254 subjects from 6 global collaborators. The sample metadata nearly always contained a de-identified subject ID, COVID-19 status, age in years and sex. Where available, HLA class I and class II types were obtained from metadata supplied by the sample provider rather than from assay-based typing. Study-wide conclusions, independent of this receptor: The quantity of clinical and demographic metadata differed by source and by participant and was supplied without curation.

At one collaborating source in Seattle, patients were enrolled during active infection and were followed longitudinally through the course of disease. Whole blood was collected in K2EDTA tubes by collaborating institutions according to the institutions' own protocols. For TCRbeta analysis, collaborators shipped samples as frozen whole blood, isolated PBMCs, or DNA extracted from either of those sample types. In this chain, TRBV7-9 is recombined with TRBJ1-3, and possibly TRBD1, on 5 matching bases. This TCR was sampled from a woman aged 45 to 65 with COVID-19, enrolled during active disease. Sequenced sample: peripheral blood. The CDR3 region reads CASSHRDYSGNTIYF. DNA sequence: TGTGCCAGCAGCCACCGGGACTACTCTGGAAACACCATATATTTT.